The source of this TCR beta chain is a study of cytomegalovirus exposure and HLA in healthy donors (dated by TCRdb to the late 2010s). Regarding the research as a whole: An earlier analysis of more than 550 of the donors reported about 260 Gb of sequence data and 117 million unique TCR beta sequences obtained from about 200 million T cells. Approximately 310 gigabases of sequencing data and around 88 million unique TCR sequences made up an early release that covered fewer than 650 HLA-typed donors. Among the roughly 400 genotyped donors, around 79% belonged to the genetic ancestry cluster associated with self-reported Caucasian donors. The aim of the study was to test whether cataloging public T cell receptors could identify signatures of past pathogen exposure. The T cell repertoires of 700 or so subjects were profiled by immunosequencing and related to cytomegalovirus serostatus. In addition to the first cohort of hundreds of subjects, a separate validation cohort of around 110 different subjects was used. High-throughput TCR immunosequencing, statistical association of individual TCRs with disease status, and machine learning were combined to predict cytomegalovirus infection status. A later analysis re-examined previously published TCR beta repertoires from over 500 donors and added high-resolution HLA genotyping to investigate patterns of TCR occurrence. Rather than drawing on any new phenotypic data, the later analysis identified candidate immune exposures from TCR beta sequences and the way those sequences occurred across donors. In an earlier analysis of several hundred of the donors, high-throughput TCR beta sequencing was used to judge whether each TCR beta V gene segment behaved as functional or pseudogenic. Donor age, sex, ethnicity and CMV serostatus were collected together with the repertoire data. Genome-wide SNP genotypes for about 55% of the 666 donors were used in a later genetic analysis, which treated that subset as a discovery cohort. All discovery cohort repertoires had been generated using a single sequencing platform. Both class I and class II loci were covered by HLA typing, at four-digit resolution. The number of donors typed differed by locus, with roughly 620-630 for A, B, C, DRB1 and DQB1, over 500 for DQA1, approximately 570 for DPA1, and about 450 for DPB1. A few DR-DQ haplotypes were handled as single units for association and clustering because linkage in the cohort was strong. Among under 450 genotyped donors of the cohort, an average of around 240,000 unique TCR beta nucleotide sequences were sequenced per donor, about a sixth of them non-productive.

Study-wide conclusions, independent of this receptor: Strong co-occurrence of HLA alleles, especially DR and DQ, made assigning TCR associations to individual alleles difficult. In a later analysis, most CMV-associated TCR beta chains were found to appear HLA-restricted, with HLA associations seemingly driven largely by CMV exposure. A later analysis reported that several top co-occurrence clusters appeared linked to parvovirus B19, influenza, CMV and Epstein-Barr virus. The classifier was reported to diagnose cytomegalovirus status with high specificity and sensitivity in both the original and validation cohorts. In a later genetic analysis, a missense DCLRE1C variant was associated with V-gene and J-gene trimming of TCR beta chains, and the association was replicated in an independent cohort. In a later analysis, the rate of TCR association differed among HLA loci, with DRB1 alleles having the most associated TCRs and HLA-C alleles having the fewest. Compared with the roughly 670-donor mean, donors in an Asian-associated ancestry cluster had fewer N-insertions in productive TCRs, according to a later genetic analysis. Because the 87-base-pair reads could not distinguish some IMGT-functional V segments, including TRBV6-2 and TRBV6-3, those segments were excluded. Linkage disequilibrium might explain the correlated functional status among segregating V segments, but an unknown experimental factor could not be ruled out. At a false discovery rate of 0.05, a later analysis linked 16,951 TCR beta sequences to specific HLA alleles. HLA typing was unavailable for some donors at each locus, so association tests used only the typed subset. Immune exposure information for the cohort was limited to CMV serostatus. The earlier analysis of 450 to 700 of the donors excluded some 15 rarely observed V segments, including chromosome 9 orphons, because counts were too low. Sequencing depth was assumed to be roughly uniform across donors in the presence/absence analyses, though that assumption may not hold. In the study, some 180 TCR beta chains were listed as associated with cytomegalovirus. An earlier analysis of around 540 of the donors showed that most TCR beta V segments appeared in productive rearrangements either about 87% or about 30% of the time, which broadly matched IMGT annotations. While some public TCRs were present in many individuals, most TCR sequences turned up only very rarely across donors. The authors suggested that the approach could potentially be extended to other disease states and immunological phenotypes. In a later analysis, HLA-associated TCR beta chains showed more clonal expansion and lower generation probabilities than non-associated chains that were equally common. A further reported finding was that TCR beta sequences accurately predicted the HLA-A and HLA-B alleles for most subjects in the first cohort. A cluster of highly shared sequence variants was judged likely to represent a technical artifact of the sequencing pipeline. Three of the identified cytomegalovirus-associated TCR beta chains were confirmed in vitro to be specific for cytomegalovirus antigens. This cohort had only TCR beta chains sequenced, and the lack of alpha or paired-chain data limited which features could be detected.

The cohort was made up of roughly 670 healthy bone marrow donors. All cohort members were sampled while nominally healthy, although unrecorded immune exposures were likely present. The donor was CMV seronegative and was included in the group of several hundred seronegative cohort members. Every donor gave a peripheral blood sample, and the peripheral blood mononuclear cells from that sample were used for TCR beta sequencing. Genomic DNA extraction from the blood cell samples was performed with the Qiagen DNeasy Blood Extraction Kit. The germline V gene (reference sequence) provides CDR1 LNHDA and CDR2 SQIVND. V was cut back by 4 bases and J by 0 bases, leaving a gap of 9 bases between them. From cysteine to phenylalanine, the CDR3 is 14 amino acids long. Here the CDR3 DNA is all that survives: 42 bases in frame from base 1. This clone was counted between two and nine times. Its specific antigen is unknown. No per-base quality is available; no much larger clone lies one base away.

The method behind the library was the immunoSEQ multiplex PCR assay. A mixture of 60 forward primers for TCR Vbeta segments and 13 reverse primers for TCR Jbeta segments was used in the multiplex PCR. Amplification of the CDR3 region of rearranged TCR beta genes was performed with a multiplex PCR assay on genomic DNA. The Illumina HiSeq System was used to sequence the amplified TCR beta libraries as 87-base-pair reads. On the authors' methods: A later analysis tallied roughly 76 million unique TCR beta chains across the approximately 670 repertoires, and about 10 million of those chains were shared by two or more donors. A nearest-neighbor algorithm error-corrected the raw reads and collapsed the reads into unique sequences, merging closely related sequences to remove PCR and sequencing errors. V, D and J gene segments were assigned by aligning CDR3 sequences to IMGT reference sequences. Each retained sequence needed at least a six-nucleotide match to both a V gene segment and a J gene segment. A rearrangement counted as productive if the CDR3 had no stop codons and remained in frame with V and J, and every other rearrangement counted as non-productive. CDR3 was defined according to IMGT convention as the region running from the second conserved V-encoded cysteine to the conserved J-encoded phenylalanine. The earlier analysis of about 590 of the donors excluded sequences that lacked an unambiguous match to a single V gene segment. In an earlier analysis of 500 to 750 of the donors, V segments were called functional above 56.7% productive rearrangements and were called segregating when the between-donor standard deviation exceeded 5%. A statistical classification framework was developed to diagnose cytomegalovirus status using the catalog of TCR beta chain sequences. V and J gene assignment, in a later analysis, came from comparing TCR nucleotide sequences with IMGT/GENE-DB human TR gene sequences. Using the TCRdist pipeline, a later analysis assigned CDR3 sequences along with most-parsimonious VDJ recombination scenarios. A later analysis defined each TCR beta chain by its CDR3 amino acid sequence plus V-gene family, and excluded reads lacking a unique V-gene family. As a way to deal with suspected cross-contamination and a sequencing artifact, a later analysis dropped approximately 590 nucleotide sequences that were highly shared and had low generation probability. In a later analysis, a clonal expansion index was calculated for each public chain from normalized within-repertoire ranks of inferred template counts. A later analysis computed generation probabilities with a VDJ recombination model fitted to out-of-frame rearrangements, and checked the results against IGoR. Hypergeometric tests were used in a later analysis to score TCR-TCR, TCR-HLA and TCR-CMV co-occurrence, with a repertoire-size bias correction applied to the TCR pairs. A later analysis estimated false discovery rates by permuting HLA or CMV assignments 20 times. In a later analysis, co-occurring TCRs were grouped using DBSCAN, with TCRdist sequence similarity added in when clustering inside HLA-allele-positive subsets. Repertoires with fewer than 30,000 or more than 120,000 public chains, plus five repertoires with anomalous nucleotide sharing, were excluded from co-occurrence clustering. TCRdb took over this immuneACCESS table, retaining in-frame rearrangements with V and J assigned. Such tables are incomplete; in checked studies, under half of the missing clones stem from an unresolved V gene, and the remainder is unexplained. V and J calls and clone size are as listed in that table; D and trimming were resolved from the DNA. Counted in this sample were 180,000 or so clones; about 79% of them appeared once. The ten biggest clones cover under 3% of the sample.

The chain is encoded by TRBV19 joined to TRBJ1-2, with the D gene not clear enough to name. The sample comprised PBMCs. This TCR was recovered from a woman in her 50s in good health and CMV-seronegative. CDR3 reads: CASSKSGANYGYTF. The DNA reads as follows: TGTGCCAGTAGTAAATCGGGTGCTAACTATGGCTACACCTTC.